The T cell receptor (beta chain) described here comes from a study of neurological immune-mediated disorders. Study outcomes and limitations: Expanded clones shared no identical CDR3 amino acid sequences across subjects, which suggested private TCR-beta repertoires in all groups.

Germline lookup yields CDR1 MNHNY and CDR2 SVGAGI (reference sequence). The CDR3 is made up of 11 amino acids. V lost 7 bases and J 4 bases, leaving 7 bases between the germline ends. This clonotype was seen ten or more times. The antigen remains undetermined. Volunteers attending a blood bank in Maryland, USA, served as healthy controls. The authors made cDNA by 5'RACE with 10-nucleotide random UMIs. Over 160 million TCR-beta sequences, together covering 15-18 subjects, were produced by every individual sequencing run that was carried out. In TCRdb, the 5' RACE reads were re-called with MiXCR into one record per CDR3 protein. The table records under 90,000 distinct CDR3 sequences, over 9% of them present only once.

The material sequenced was PBMCs. This chain joins TRBV6-6 and TRBJ1-1; D is possibly TRBD1 (5 bases). This sequence originates from a man aged 40-55 years in good health. The CDR3 protein is CASIQGTEAFF. Here the CDR3 DNA reads TGTGCCAGCATCCAGGGCACTGAAGCTTTCTTT.